The clone carrying this T cell receptor (beta chain) has more than one count but fewer than ten. These data come from a study of shared T cell receptors in the human thymus. Method: immunoSEQ multiplex PCR; TCRdb's copy keeps in-frame clones and lacks some. The repertoire holds about 380,000 clones, 95% seen once, with roughly 0.02% in the top ten. Germline V gene sequence: CDR1 LGHNA, CDR2 YNFKEQ. With 5 bases removed from V and 5 bases from J, the gap between germline ends came to 4 bases. The CDR3 has 11 amino acids. This sequence originates from a human donor. This chain uses TRBV4-2 with TRBJ1-5; D is uncertain. The material sequenced was thymocytes. The CDR3 region is CASSYHQPQHF. The CDR3 DNA follows: TGTGCCAGCAGCTATCATCAGCCCCAGCATTTT.